Sequencing of this T cell receptor (beta chain) was carried out in a study of cytomegalovirus exposure and HLA in healthy donors (dated by TCRdb to 2015 to 2018). Background for the entire study: According to an earlier analysis of 587 of the donors, 150 million to 200 million T cells yielded 120 million or so unique TCR beta sequences and approximately 300 Gb of sequence data. Around 300 gigabases of sequencing data and around 87 million unique TCR sequences were included in an early release covering about 700 HLA-typed donors. The genetic ancestry cluster associated with self-reported Caucasian donors included around 76% of the 398 genotyped donors. The study aimed to test whether signatures of past pathogen exposure could be identified by cataloging public T cell receptors. The study used immunosequencing to profile the T cell repertoires of several hundred subjects and linked those repertoires to cytomegalovirus serostatus. Besides the first cohort of roughly 700 subjects, a separate validation cohort made up of over 100 different subjects was used. To predict cytomegalovirus infection status, the study brought together high-throughput TCR immunosequencing, statistical association of individual TCRs with disease status, and machine learning. A later analysis re-analyzed previously published TCR beta repertoires from approximately 670 donors and added high-resolution HLA genotyping to study TCR occurrence patterns. In the later analysis, no new phenotypic data were used to find candidate immune exposures; instead, reliance was placed on TCR beta sequences and their occurrence across donors. An earlier analysis of roughly 580 of the donors used high-throughput TCR beta sequencing to judge whether each TCR beta V gene segment behaved as functional or pseudogenic. Donor age, sex, ethnicity and CMV serostatus were compiled alongside the repertoire data. In a later genetic analysis, genome-wide SNP genotypes for about three fifths of the 666 donors were used, and that subset was treated as a discovery cohort. Every discovery cohort repertoire had been produced on one sequencing platform. Both class I and class II loci were covered by HLA typing, at four-digit resolution. Typing coverage varied by locus: about 620-630 donors for A, B, C, DRB1 and DQB1; approximately 500 for DQA1; about 590 for DPA1; roughly 450 for DPB1. Because of strong linkage in the cohort, 4 to 6 DR-DQ haplotypes were treated as single units for association and clustering. Among 398 genotyped donors of the cohort, an average of approximately 230,000 unique TCR beta nucleotide sequences were sequenced per donor, around 20% of them non-productive. Points the paper makes about the study in general: Because the 87-base-pair reads could not distinguish some IMGT-functional V segments, including TRBV6-2 and TRBV6-3, those segments were excluded. In a later analysis, several top co-occurrence clusters were reported to appear linked to parvovirus B19, influenza, CMV and Epstein-Barr virus. According to the authors, the approach could potentially be generalized to other disease states and immunological phenotypes. In a later analysis, HLA-associated TCR beta chains were found to be more clonally expanded and to have lower generation probabilities than equally common non-associated chains. A total of 150 to 200 TCR beta chains were listed by the study as associated with cytomegalovirus. In a later genetic analysis, a missense DCLRE1C variant was associated with V-gene and J-gene trimming of TCR beta chains, and the association was replicated in an independent cohort. When HLA alleles, especially DR and DQ, strongly co-occurred, attributing TCR associations to individual alleles was difficult. A later analysis found that TCR association rates varied across HLA loci, with DRB1 alleles showing the most associated TCRs and HLA-C alleles the fewest. Correlated functional status among segregating V segments might reflect linkage disequilibrium, but an unknown experimental factor could not be ruled out. The classifier was reported to diagnose cytomegalovirus status with high specificity and sensitivity in both the original and validation cohorts. A later analysis found that most CMV-associated TCR beta chains appeared HLA-restricted, with HLA associations seemingly driven largely by CMV exposure. Most TCR sequences were seen in very few donors, while some public TCRs were found in many individuals. A cluster of highly shared sequence variants was judged likely to be a technical artifact of the sequencing pipeline. CMV serostatus was the only immune exposure information available for the cohort. This cohort had only TCR beta chains sequenced, and the lack of alpha or paired-chain data limited which features could be detected. According to a later genetic analysis, donors in an Asian-associated ancestry cluster had fewer N-insertions in productive TCRs than the approximately 630-donor mean. Specific HLA alleles were associated with 15,000 to 20,000 TCR beta sequences at a false discovery rate of 0.05 in a later analysis. In vitro tests confirmed that three of the cytomegalovirus-associated TCR beta chains recognize cytomegalovirus antigens. Presence/absence analyses assumed roughly uniform sequencing depth across donors, an assumption that may not hold. A further reported finding was that TCR beta sequences accurately predicted the HLA-A and HLA-B alleles for most subjects in the first cohort. Roughly 15 rarely observed V segments, including chromosome 9 orphons, were excluded from the earlier analysis of about 610 of the donors because counts were too low. Broadly in line with IMGT annotations, most TCR beta V segments showed up in productive rearrangements about 87% or about 30% of the time in an earlier analysis of 587 of the donors. Because some donors lacked HLA typing at each locus, the association tests relied only on the typed subset.

A remark on this clone: Its specific antigen is unknown. No per-base quality is available; no much larger clone lies one base away.

Library method: the immunoSEQ multiplex PCR assay. A mixture of 60 forward primers for TCR Vbeta segments and 13 reverse primers for TCR Jbeta segments was used in the multiplex PCR. The CDR3 region of rearranged TCR beta genes was amplified from genomic DNA with a multiplex PCR assay. Amplified TCR beta libraries were sequenced as 87-base-pair reads on the Illumina HiSeq System. The study's own analysis went as follows. A later analysis tallied roughly 78 million unique TCR beta chains across the 700 or so repertoires, and around 9.9 million of those chains were shared by two or more donors. Raw reads were error-corrected and collapsed into unique sequences by a nearest-neighbor algorithm in which closely related sequences were merged to remove PCR and sequencing errors. V, D and J gene segments were assigned by aligning CDR3 sequences to IMGT reference sequences. For a sequence to be retained, at least a six-nucleotide match to both a V gene segment and a J gene segment was required. Rearrangements were called productive when the CDR3 lacked stop codons and stayed in frame with V and J; all others were non-productive. CDR3 was defined according to IMGT convention as the region running from the second conserved V-encoded cysteine to the conserved J-encoded phenylalanine. The earlier analysis of about 640 of the donors excluded any sequence lacking an unambiguous match to a single V gene segment. An earlier analysis of almost 600 of the donors classified V segments as functional when productive rearrangements were above 56.7% and as segregating when the standard deviation between donors was above 5%. To diagnose cytomegalovirus status from the catalog of TCR beta chain sequences, a statistical classification framework was built. In a later analysis, V and J genes were assigned by comparing TCR nucleotide sequences against IMGT/GENE-DB human TR gene sequences. Using the TCRdist pipeline, a later analysis assigned CDR3 sequences along with most-parsimonious VDJ recombination scenarios. In a later analysis, every TCR beta chain was defined by the combination of its CDR3 amino acid sequence and its V-gene family, and reads without a unique V-gene family were dropped. A later analysis removed 550 to 700 highly shared, low-generation-probability nucleotide sequences to deal with suspected cross-contamination and a sequencing artifact. For each public chain, a later analysis derived a clonal expansion index from normalized ranks of inferred template counts within each repertoire. A later analysis computed generation probabilities with a VDJ recombination model fitted to out-of-frame rearrangements, and checked the results against IGoR. Hypergeometric tests were used in a later analysis to score TCR-TCR, TCR-HLA and TCR-CMV co-occurrence, with a repertoire-size bias correction applied to the TCR pairs. In a later analysis, false discovery rates were estimated by permuting HLA or CMV assignments 20 times. A later analysis grouped co-occurring TCRs with DBSCAN, adding TCRdist sequence similarity when clustering within HLA-allele-positive subsets. For co-occurrence clustering, repertoires with fewer than 30,000 or more than 120,000 public chains were excluded, along with 5 or 6 repertoires with anomalous nucleotide sharing. TCRdb mirrors the immuneACCESS table, restricted to in-frame sequences. Some clones are absent from its copies; in checked studies, under half trace to an unresolved V gene, and the reason for the others is unknown. V and J calls and clone size are copied from that table; D and trimming were computed from the DNA. Within this sample are tens of thousands of clones, with about 80% of them counted one time only. Clones ranked in the top ten supply roughly 3% of the sample.

The cohort comprised more than 550 healthy bone marrow donors. At the time of sampling, every cohort member was nominally healthy, though immune exposures that went unrecorded were likely present. The donor was CMV seropositive and belonged to the group of 270 or so seropositive cohort members. A peripheral blood sample was collected from each donor, and TCR beta sequencing was performed on peripheral blood mononuclear cells. Genomic DNA was extracted from the blood cell samples with the Qiagen DNeasy Blood Extraction Kit. As encoded in the germline V gene, CDR1 is SGHVS while CDR2 is FQNEAQ. Trimming removed 0 bases from V and 8 bases from J; the gene matches leave 4 bases unexplained. Its CDR3 holds 15 amino acids, cysteine through phenylalanine. Only CDR3 DNA remains: 45 bases, in frame from the first base.

The TCR originated in a man aged 45 to 65 in good health and CMV-seropositive. Recombination connected TRBV7-8 to TRBJ1-4, with 9 bases in between that match TRBD1. What was sequenced was PBMCs. The CDR3 amino acid sequence is: CASSLAGQGEEKLFF. The sequence in DNA is TGTGCCAGCAGCTTAGCGGGACAGGGCGAGGAAAAACTGTTTTTT.